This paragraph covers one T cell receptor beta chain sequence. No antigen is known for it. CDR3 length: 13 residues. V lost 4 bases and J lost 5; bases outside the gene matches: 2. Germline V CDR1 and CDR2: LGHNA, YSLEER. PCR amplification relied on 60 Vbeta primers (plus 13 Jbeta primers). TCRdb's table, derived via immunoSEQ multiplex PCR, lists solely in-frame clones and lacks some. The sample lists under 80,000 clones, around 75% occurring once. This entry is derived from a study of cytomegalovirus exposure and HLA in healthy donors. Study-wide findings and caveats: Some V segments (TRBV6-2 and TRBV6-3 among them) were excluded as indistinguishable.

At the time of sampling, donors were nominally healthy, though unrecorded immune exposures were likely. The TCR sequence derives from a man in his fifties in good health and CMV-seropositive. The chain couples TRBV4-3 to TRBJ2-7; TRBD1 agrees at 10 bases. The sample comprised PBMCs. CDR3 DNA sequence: TGCGCCAGCAGCCGGACAGGGGGACACGAGCAGTACTTC. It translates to CASSRTGGHEQYF.